Below are 30 T cell receptor beta chains sequenced from a single sample in a study of blood T cell repertoires in COVID-19. Clones were read by immunoSEQ multiplex PCR, and TCRdb kept only the in-frame ones, dropping some. The repertoire holds 310,000 or so clones, with 80% to 90% as singletons. Sequenced sample: peripheral blood. Receptors were obtained from a man between 18 and 29 years old who had recovered from COVID-19.

The chain combines TRBV4-3 with TRBJ1-4; TRBD1 matches at 7 bases. The CDR3 contains 19 residues. Looked up from germline, CDR1 is LGHNA and CDR2 is YSLEER. J gave up 3 bases and V 0 bases, and 13 bases lay outside the gene matches. For the CDR3, the DNA is TGCGCCAGCAGCCAAGATACCCGTGGACAGGCCATAGCTAATGAAAAACTGTTTTTT. Translated: CASSQDTRGQAIANEKLFF.

The V and J genes are TRBV19 and TRBJ1-2, with D possibly being TRBD1 (6 bases). Between the trimmed V and J ends, which lost 5 bases and 1 base, there was a span of 14 bases. Germline V gene lookup returns CDR1 LNHDA and CDR2 SQIVND (reference sequence). The CDR3 sequence is 15 residues long. For the CDR3, the DNA is TGTGCCAGTAGTGATCCGGGACACGTTAACTATGGCTACACCTTC. Amino acids: CASSDPGHVNYGYTF. Supplemented by reference TRBV19 and TRBJ1-2, the full variable domain reads DGGITQSPKYLFRKEGQNVTLSCEQNLNHDAMYWYRQDPGQGLRLIYYSQIVNDFQKGDIAEGYSVSREKKESFPLTVTSAQKNPTAFYLCASSDPGHVNYGYTFGSGTRLTVV.

The chain uses TRBV7-2 and TRBJ1-1; tentative D call: TRBD1 (5 bases). CDR1 and CDR2 (germline): SGHTA, FQGNSA. The CDR3 extends over 15 amino acids. V lost 5 bases to trimming and J lost 1 base, with 14 bases between them. CDR3 sequence (DNA): TGTGCCAGCAGCGCTACTGGGGCCAAGAACACTGAAGCTTTCTTT. Residues: CASSATGAKNTEAFF. The full variable domain, in which reference TRBV7-2 and TRBJ1-1 provide the parts outside the CDR3, is GAGVSQSPSNKVTEKGKDVELRCDPISGHTALYWYRQSLGQGLEFLIYFQGNSAPDKSGLPSDRFSAERTGGSVSTLTIQRTQQEDSAVYLCASSATGAKNTEAFFGQGTRLTVV.

This chain links TRBV19 with TRBJ2-2; possibly TRBD1 for D (6 bases). Trimming pared 9 bases from V and 1 base from J, leaving 12 bases between. Germline V CDR1 and CDR2: LNHDA, SQIVND (reference sequence). The CDR3 extends over 14 amino acids. CDR3: CASSDRQNTGELFF. The DNA of the CDR3 is TGTGCCAGCTCTGACAGGCAGAACACCGGGGAGCTGTTTTTT. The whole variable domain, filled in from reference TRBV19 and TRBJ2-2, reads DGGITQSPKYLFRKEGQNVTLSCEQNLNHDAMYWYRQDPGQGLRLIYYSQIVNDFQKGDIAEGYSVSREKKESFPLTVTSAQKNPTAFYLCASSDRQNTGELFFGEGSRLTVL.

The chain carries TRBV10-3 and TRBJ1-2; no clear D. V lost 7 bases to trimming and J lost 2 bases, with 11 bases between them. Germline V gives CDR1 ENHRY, CDR2 SYGVKD. CDR3 size: 13 residues. Written as DNA, the CDR3 is TGTGCCATCACCCAGGACTCGAACTATGGCTACACCTTC. This gives the protein CAITQDSNYGYTF.

This chain joins TRBV4-2 and TRBJ1-1, with a possible D match to TRBD1 (5 bases). Trimming shortened V by 1 base and J by 2 bases, and 14 bases separated the two germline ends. Germline loops: CDR1 LGHNA, CDR2 YNFKEQ. This CDR3 comprises 16 residues. CDR3 bases: TGTGCCAGCAGCCAAGGGGTGGGGGGTCTCAACACTGAAGCTTTCTTT. Its translation: CASSQGVGGLNTEAFF.

This clone occurred a few times. The identical CDR3 is also encoded by other nucleotide sequences in the sample. V and J are TRBV18 and TRBJ2-5; TRBD1 matches at 8 bases. Germline CDR1 is KGHSH and CDR2 is LQKENI. CDR3 length: 13 amino acids. J was trimmed by 4 bases and V by 6 bases; bases with no gene match: 4. CDR3 DNA: TGTGCCAGCTCCCCTGACAGGGGAGAGACCCAGTACTTC. As protein: CASSPDRGETQYF.

This clone showed up just once. The chain links TRBV27 to TRBJ2-7, with TRBD1 matching over 8 bases. The ends lost 5 bases at V and 2 bases at J; junction bases unmatched: 8. The CDR3 contains 15 residues. Germline CDR1 is MNHEY and CDR2 is SMNVEV (reference sequence). The CDR3: CASSNRGISTYEQYF. The CDR3 DNA reads as TGTGCCAGCAGTAACAGGGGGATTTCGACCTACGAGCAGTACTTC.

The chain links TRBV9 to TRBJ2-5; 8 bases are a match to TRBD1. V was clipped by 3 bases and J by 4 bases; unmatched bases: 5. Germline V CDR1 and CDR2: SGDLS, YYNGEE. CDR3 length: 14 residues. The CDR3 nucleotides read TGTGCCAGCAGCGCAGACAGGGGAGGAGAGACCCAGTACTTC. This codes for CASSADRGGETQYF.

Only a few counts were recorded for this clone. The genes are TRBV4-3 and TRBJ1-2; D is possibly TRBD1 (5 bases). The CDR3 length is 17 residues. V was cut by 0 bases and J by 4 bases, with 18 bases left in between. Germline values: CDR1 LGHNA, CDR2 YSLEER. The CDR3 sequence: CASSQDRVVAGLYGYTF. In DNA, the CDR3 is TGCGCCAGCAGCCAAGATAGGGTGGTGGCGGGACTCTATGGCTACACCTTC.

Only one count was recorded for this clone. The chain couples TRBV9 to TRBJ2-7; perhaps TRBD2 as D (6 bases). The CDR3 is 15 residues long. CDR1 is SGDLS and CDR2 is YYNGEE in the germline V gene. V was pared by 0 bases and J by 0 bases, with 10 bases between. The CDR3 DNA reads TGTGCCAGCAGCGTAGGAGTGGGAGGCTCCTACGAGCAGTACTTC. Its protein is CASSVGVGGSYEQYF. The full variable domain, in which reference TRBV9 and TRBJ2-7 provide the parts outside the CDR3, is DSGVTQTPKHLITATGQRVTLRCSPRSGDLSVYWYQQSLDQGLQFLIQYYNGEERAKGNILERFSAQQFPDLHSELNLSSLELGDSALYFCASSVGVGGSYEQYFGPGTRLTVT.

The chain has TRBV13 and TRBJ2-2, with D hard to call. CDR1 and CDR2 from the germline V gene are PRHDT and FYEKMQ (reference sequence). V gave up 0 bases and J gave up 0 bases, with 5 bases separating them. CDR3 size: 15 residues. CDR3 DNA: TGTGCCAGCAGCTTAGGGCAGGCGAACACCGGGGAGCTGTTTTTT. The encoded protein is CASSLGQANTGELFF.

The genes are TRBV6-5 and TRBJ1-6; 9 bases agree with TRBD1. The trim removed 2 bases at V and 7 bases at J, leaving 3 bases unmatched. Germline CDR1 is MNHEY and CDR2 is SVGAGI. The length of the CDR3 is 15 residues. CDR3 sequence reads: CASSYTGGLNSPLHF. The CDR3 DNA reads TGTGCCAGCAGTTACACAGGGGGCCTAAATTCACCCCTCCACTTT.

The chain joins TRBV19 to TRBJ1-5; 8 nucleotides line up with TRBD1. V lost 4 bases, J lost 6 bases, and 5 bases stayed unmatched. Germline CDR1 and CDR2: LNHDA and SQIVND (reference sequence). This CDR3 region has 14 residues. The DNA for the CDR3 is TGTGCCAGTAGTAGGGACAGGAGGATTCAGCCCCAGCATTTT. It encodes CASSRDRRIQPQHF.

The chain uses TRBV27 and TRBJ1-6; D call uncertain. Trimming removed 10 bases from V and 7 bases from J, with 14 bases in between. The germline CDR1 and CDR2 sequences are MNHEY and SMNVEV (reference sequence). This CDR3 is 13 amino acids long. The CDR3 sequence is CATNRAGNSPLHF. CDR3 DNA sequence: TGTGCCACTAATCGGGCGGGGAATTCACCCCTCCACTTT.

The genes are TRBV6-5 and TRBJ2-3; D not certain. Germline V gene sequence: CDR1 MNHEY, CDR2 SVGAGI. V was trimmed by 1 base and J by 4 bases, leaving 9 bases between them. There are 14 residues in the CDR3. CDR3 loop: CASSYFLGADTQYF. For the CDR3, the DNA is TGTGCCAGCAGTTACTTTTTGGGCGCAGATACGCAGTATTTT.

The chain is built from TRBV5-4 and TRBJ2-1, with TRBD1 matching 8 bases. The CDR3 runs to 13 residues. V shed 4 bases, J shed 7 bases, and the junction held 4 bases outside the gene matches. CDR1 and CDR2 from the germline V gene are SGHNT and YYREEE (reference sequence). CDR3 region: CASSMTGANEQFF. The DNA for the CDR3 is TGTGCCAGCAGCATGACAGGGGCAAATGAGCAGTTCTTC.

This chain connects TRBV2 to TRBJ1-5; 7 positions match TRBD1. The CDR3 runs 14 residues. Looked up from germline, CDR1 is SNHLY and CDR2 is FYNNEI. Unmatched junction bases numbered 6, after V lost 8 bases and J lost 2 bases. The DNA of the CDR3 is TGTGCCAGCGAGACAGGGAACGGCAATCAGCCCCAGCATTTT. Its protein is CASETGNGNQPQHF.

The chain links TRBV3-1 (or the pseudogene TRBV3-2) to TRBJ2-2, with 7 bases identical to TRBD2. CDR3 size: 15 residues. J lost 7 bases, V lost 3 bases, and 8 bases had no gene match. The germline gives CDR1 LGHDT, CDR2 YNNKEL (reference sequence). CDR3 residues: CASSHTSAVSGELFF. The CDR3 DNA follows: TGTGCCAGCAGCCATACTAGCGCGGTCAGCGGGGAGCTGTTTTTT.

The chain employs TRBV7-3 and TRBJ2-7; tentatively, D is TRBD2 (5 bases). Between the trimmed V and J ends, which lost 5 bases and 5 bases, there was a span of 16 bases. Germline assignment: CDR1 SGHTA and CDR2 FQGTGA. The CDR3 totals 14 residues. The CDR3 sequence is CASSPGGPRDEQYF. The CDR3 nucleotides are TGTGCCAGCAGCCCCGGCGGGCCTAGGGACGAGCAGTACTTC. Complete variable domain (other parts from reference TRBV7-3 and TRBJ2-7): GAGVSQTPSNKVTEKGKYVELRCDPISGHTALYWYRQSLGQGPEFLIYFQGTGAADDSGLPNDRFFAVRPEGSVSTLKIQRTERGDSAVYLCASSPGGPRDEQYFGPGTRLTVT.

V gene TRBV6-5 combines with J gene TRBJ1-2, with 11 bases matching TRBD1. This CDR3 is built from 14 residues. Germline trimming cut 2 bases from V and 4 bases from J; bases unmatched to any gene: 0. Germline V gene sequence: CDR1 MNHEY, CDR2 SVGAGI. This CDR3 reads CASSYGTGGYGYTF. Here the CDR3 DNA reads TGTGCCAGCAGTTACGGGACAGGGGGCTATGGCTACACCTTC.

This rearrangement joins TRBV3-1 (or the pseudogene TRBV3-2) to TRBJ1-2, with 11 bases that match TRBD1. The V and J ends lost 8 bases and 7 bases, in that order; junction bases with no gene match: 6. The CDR3 is 13 residues long. Germline CDR1 reads LGHDT; CDR2 reads YNNKEL (reference sequence). This CDR3 reads CASRTGGAGGYTF. CDR3 bases: TGTGCCAGCCGGACAGGGGGCGCAGGTGGCTACACCTTC.

The chain carries TRBV6-5 and TRBJ1-3; the D gene is possibly TRBD1 (5 bases). Trimming removed 6 bases from V and 4 bases from J, with 16 bases in between. Germline CDR1 MNHEY, CDR2 SVGAGI. The CDR3 spans 15 residues. DNA of the CDR3: TGTGCCAGCAGCCCCCTTGGACATTCCGGAAACACCATATATTTT. It specifies CASSPLGHSGNTIYF.

J is TRBJ2-1 and V is TRBV27, with a tentative D call TRBD1 (6 bases). Trimming cost V 2 bases and J 6 bases, with 8 bases left between them. The CDR3 contains 13 residues. Germline-derived CDR1 and CDR2 are MNHEY and SMNVEV (reference sequence). The CDR3 protein is CASSLQGTNEQFF. In DNA, the CDR3 is TGTGCCAGCAGTTTACAGGGGACCAATGAGCAGTTCTTC.

The chain uses TRBV3-1 (or the pseudogene TRBV3-2) and TRBJ2-1; D perhaps matches TRBD2 (5 bases). V gave up 1 base and J gave up 4 bases, with 11 bases separating them. The CDR3 loop spans 15 amino acids. Germline values: CDR1 LGHDT, CDR2 YNNKEL (reference sequence). The CDR3 DNA is TGTGCCAGCAGCCAAGGAGGGTATCCATACAATGAGCAGTTCTTC. Translation: CASSQGGYPYNEQFF.

On this clone itself: Additional DNA sequences in this sample encode the identical CDR3. The chain uses TRBV12-3 or TRBV12-4 and TRBJ1-1, with D uncertain. The CDR3 loop spans 12 amino acids. The V gene lost 3 bases and the J gene lost 7 bases, with 9 bases spanning the gap. DNA of the CDR3: TGTGCCAGCAGTTTCACGGGGAGTGAAGCTTTCTTT. Translation: CASSFTGSEAFF.

This chain connects TRBV5-1 to TRBJ2-5; 9 bases are shared with TRBD2. This CDR3 is 15 amino acids long. V trimming: 3 bases; J trimming: 1 base; junction bases outside the gene matches: 4. Germline loops: CDR1 SGHRS, CDR2 YFSETQ. The CDR3 loop is CASSSLTSGQETQYF. CDR3 coding DNA: TGCGCCAGCAGCTCGCTGACTAGCGGCCAAGAGACCCAGTACTTC.

The J gene is TRBJ1-6, the V gene TRBV15; D gene ambiguous. This CDR3 spans 16 amino acids. The germline V gene encodes CDR1 LNHNV and CDR2 YYDKDF (reference sequence). Trimming took 0 bases from V and 7 from J, leaving 13 bases between them. CDR3 loop: CATSRDWAGTNSPLHF. For the CDR3, the DNA is TGTGCCACCAGCAGAGATTGGGCAGGCACAAATTCACCCCTCCACTTT.

The chain carries TRBV7-2 and TRBJ1-2, with 7 bases identical to TRBD1. The CDR3 extends over 13 amino acids. Germline loops: CDR1 SGHTA, CDR2 FQGNSA. With 3 bases clipped from V and 6 bases from J, the junction kept 4 bases outside the gene matches. CDR3 nucleotides: TGTGCCAGCAGCTTTGACAGGGACGATGGCTACACCTTC. Encoded protein: CASSFDRDDGYTF.

This chain joins TRBV7-2 and TRBJ1-1; 7 nucleotides line up with TRBD1. V trimming: 5 bases; J trimming: 4 bases; junction bases outside the gene matches: 13. The germline V gene encodes CDR1 SGHTA and CDR2 FQGNSA. This CDR3 region has 16 residues. The CDR3 loop is CASSPRQGGEATEAFF. CDR3 bases: TGTGCCAGCAGCCCCCGACAGGGCGGGGAGGCCACTGAAGCTTTCTTT.